These 5 T cell receptor beta chains share one sample of origin, sequenced in a study of human T cells and chemical hapten exposure (dated by TCRdb to the early 2020s). Receptor amplification or capture employed 5' RACE. TCRdb shows the sequencer as Illumina MiSeq. TCRdb passed the public sequencing reads through fastp at Q25 and MiXCR, retaining productive beta sequences. Rows are unified per CDR3 protein, each entry keeping the most common DNA and genes. In this sample the table shows about 81,000 distinct CDR3 sequences, more than 7% of which occur a single time. The ten top clones hold 2% to 2.5% of the sample. Total RNA was isolated from unfractionated whole blood collected in Tempus Blood RNA tubes. Receptors originate from a male donor in good health.

This chain joins TRBV19 and TRBJ2-2, with D perhaps TRBD2 (5 bases). Trimming cost V 3 bases and J 1 base, with 12 bases left between them. Germline lookup yields CDR1 LNHDA and CDR2 SQIVND (reference sequence). The CDR3 has 16 amino acids. CDR3 protein: CASSMLERLNTGELFF. In DNA form, the CDR3 reads TGTGCCAGTAGTATGTTGGAGCGGCTGAACACCGGGGAGCTGTTTTTT.

V usage is TRBV5-1 and J usage is TRBJ1-1, with D unclear. The CDR3 has 13 amino acids. The germline CDR1 and CDR2 sequences are SGHRS and YFSETQ. The germline V and J ends were trimmed by 4 bases and 1 base, with 8 bases remaining between them. CDR3 sequence reads: CASSPRQNTEAFF. As DNA, the CDR3 is TGCGCCAGCAGCCCACGACAGAACACTGAAGCTTTCTTT.

This clonotype was seen a handful of times. The chain combines TRBV18 with TRBJ2-7, with no clear D. The CDR3 is 14 residues long. CDR1 KGHSH and CDR2 LQKENI come from the germline V gene. Trimming took off 5 bases at V and 2 bases at J, with 13 bases between the two ends. CDR3 sequence (DNA): TGTGCCAGCTCATTGTTGATGGAGACCTACGAGCAGTACTTC. Translation: CASSLLMETYEQYF.

The table lists this clonotype with a count of one. The chain combines TRBV4-1 with TRBJ1-4; TRBD1 aligns across 8 bases. Germline V lookup: CDR1 MGHRA, CDR2 YSYEKL. V was pared by 3 bases and J by 7 bases, with 10 bases of the junction left unmatched. This CDR3 comprises 16 residues. CDR3 nucleotides: TGCGCCAGCAGCCAGCCCCAGGGGGCGACGTCTGAAAAACTGTTTTTT. Its protein is CASSQPQGATSEKLFF.

The chain has TRBV7-2 and TRBJ1-1, with unresolved D. Trimming pared 3 bases from V and 4 bases from J, leaving 6 bases between. CDR1 is SGHTA, CDR2 FQGNSA, per germline. This CDR3 is built from 12 residues. The CDR3 bases are TGTGCCAGCAGCTTTTTGGGCACTGAAGCTTTCTTT. This sequence encodes CASSFLGTEAFF.